This T cell receptor beta chain was found in a study of vaccination effects on CD4 cells after COVID-19 (dated by TCRdb to the early 2020s). The study in broad terms: Post-vaccine samples across the study were collected a median of 72 days after the second dose, with a range of 14 to 241. SARS-CoV-2 spike-specific CD4+ TCR repertoires were compared before and after mRNA vaccination in COVID-19 convalescent patients and in infection-naive vaccine recipients. The full study included 9 to 10 COVID-19 convalescent patients and a handful of SARS-CoV-2-naive healthy vaccine recipients. In the study, cultures from other donors were sequenced using the Oncomine TCR Beta short-read assay on an Illumina iSeq 100.

The CDR3 contains 16 residues, cysteine and phenylalanine counted. CDR3 DNA only is kept here, 48 bases in frame from base 1. Germline trimming amounts to 5 bases on V and 2 bases on J, with 10 as the count of junction bases outside the gene matches. According to the germline V gene, CDR1 reads SGHRS and CDR2 reads YFSETQ. To identify antigen-specific CD4+ T cell clonotypes by their expansion, the ViraFEST assay first stimulated PBMC with viral peptide pools and then applied TCR sequencing. After approximately eleven days of culture, CD4+ T cells were isolated with the EasySep CD4+ T cell isolation kit. Each participant received two doses of an mRNA SARS-CoV-2 vaccine, either BNT162b2 or mRNA-1273. Healthy vaccine recipients had no prior SARS-CoV-2 infection, confirmed by negative nucleocapsid antibodies before and after vaccination. Some 1.9 million PBMC per well were cultured with about 10 ug/ml peptides in IMDM containing 5% human AB serum, about 9.7 IU/ml IL-2 and gentamicin. Half of the culture medium was replaced with fresh IL-2-containing medium on days 3 and 7. Unless noted otherwise, every peptide stimulation condition was grown in triplicate wells. Using Ficoll-Paque Plus gradient centrifugation, PBMC were separated from whole blood and then either used fresh or cryopreserved at -140C. The overlapping peptide pools covered the spike proteins of SARS-CoV-2 and of the common cold coronaviruses HCoV-NL63, HCoV-OC43 and HCoV-229E. Genomic DNA was extracted from cultured CD4+ T cells with the QIAamp micro DNA kit.

This clone was found once. Its antigen is unknown. Base-call qualities are not available, and no considerably larger clone is one nucleotide away. The receptor library was made with the immunoSEQ multiplex PCR assay. DNA from the CD4+ T cells that had been cultured and isolated underwent TCR beta CDR3 sequencing. Per the source publication's procedure: The analysis removed non-productive TCR sequences, trimmed reads to the CDR3 region, and retained only CDR3s that were 7 or more amino acids long. Antigen-specific clonotypes were identified with the MANAFEST web app by comparing expansion in peptide wells against reference cultures. For clones to be considered positive, expansion at FDR<0.05 versus reference and all other wells, an odds ratio above 5, and a frequency above 0.1% in two replicate wells were required. Clonotypes significantly expanded in SARS-CoV-2 spike wells and in at least one common cold coronavirus spike condition were defined as cross-reactive. CDR3 similarity was assessed by Levenshtein distance using the stringdist R package, and unrooted trees were constructed with ape in R 3.6.1. TCRdb re-hosts the immuneACCESS table, in-frame sequences only. Its copies lack some clones; in the studies checked, an unresolved V gene accounts for under half of them, and the cause for the rest is not known. V, J and clone size are those of that table, while D and trimming were read from the DNA. In all, the sample holds about 13,000 clones, and 72% of those were seen once. The ten largest clones add up to 9% to 10% of the sample.

Overall results and qualifications from the work: In healthy vaccine recipients, vaccine-induced clones were almost all SARS-CoV-2 mono-reactive, with only 1 of 255 cross-reactive with common cold coronaviruses. Only a small number of convalescent patients were included, and no early post-infection timepoints were available, which limited the study. Clones induced by infection and clones induced by vaccination both contracted markedly at late timepoints after vaccination, which fits with T cell responses waning over time.

This TCR was sampled from a human donor who received a COVID-19 vaccine. The material sequenced was CD4+ T cells from PBMCs cultured with SARS-CoV-2 spike peptides, taken after COVID-19 vaccination. In light of the paper, this sample's cell subset or site label describes: SARS-CoV-2 spike overlapping peptide pool stimulation. The V and J genes are TRBV5-1 and TRBJ2-7; 10 nucleotides in the junction match TRBD1. The nucleotide sequence is TGCGCCAGCAGGTATACCCCCGGACAGGGGGCCTACGAGCAGTACTTC. Its amino acids are CASRYTPGQGAYEQYF.